The rows below give T cell receptor beta chains drawn from one sample of a study of CD4 T cells in relation to SARS-CoV-2 and coronaviruses. Profiled with immunoSEQ multiplex PCR; TCRdb holds only in-frame clones, not every one. The data contain under 13,000 clones, roughly 82% of them singletons. These receptors have no identified antigens. Sequencing used CD4+ T cells from PBMCs, cultured in vitro. The receptor source for this set is a human donor in good health. Each CDR3 is given with its conserved first and last residue. The D gene is left open where the match is weak. Clone size is given for some rows only: seen once, a few or many times, or a class if the clone is expanded.

v_call	d_call	j_call	clone_size	cdr3_aa	cdr3_nt
TRBV19	NA	TRBJ2-2	NA	CASSTQTETGELFF	TGTGCCAGTAGTACTCAGACAGAAACCGGGGAGCTGTTTTTT
TRBV11-1	NA	TRBJ2-5	NA	CASSLRSVQETQYF	TGTGCCAGCAGCTTACGATCAGTTCAAGAGACCCAGTACTTC
TRBV27	NA	TRBJ2-1	NA	CASSPRGGRWNEQFF	TGTGCCAGCAGTCCCCGTGGGGGGCGGTGGAATGAGCAGTTCTTC
TRBV7-2	NA	TRBJ2-7	NA	CASSPIATRYEQYF	TGTGCCAGCAGCCCCATAGCCACAAGGTACGAGCAGTACTTC
TRBV28	NA	TRBJ2-1	NA	CASSPNGPVHNEQFF	TGTGCCAGCAGTCCTAATGGGCCGGTACACAATGAGCAGTTCTTC
TRBV7-2	TRBD2	TRBJ2-5	NA	CASSPGGANQETQYF	TGTGCCAGCAGCCCCGGGGGGGCTAACCAAGAGACCCAGTACTTC
TRBV3-1/TRBV3-2	TRBD2	TRBJ2-1	NA	CASSALQGKGSGRGSYNEQFF	TGTGCCAGCTCCGCCCTCCAGGGGAAGGGGAGCGGGAGAGGCTCCTACAATGAGCAGTTCTTC
TRBV7-9	NA	TRBJ2-7	NA	CASSFGNPGLFSYEQYF	TGTGCCAGCAGCTTCGGGAATCCCGGTCTTTTTTCCTACGAGCAGTACTTC
TRBV28	NA	TRBJ2-7	few	CASSPMGVNYEQYF	TGTGCCAGCTCTCCTATGGGGGTCAACTACGAGCAGTACTTC
TRBV7-2	NA	TRBJ1-4	NA	CASSPGRVPNEKLFF	TGTGCCAGCAGCCCAGGCCGGGTGCCTAATGAAAAACTGTTTTTT
TRBV5-1	TRBD2	TRBJ2-3	NA	CASSFAAGGLADTQYF	TGCGCCAGCAGCTTCGCGGCGGGGGGGCTCGCAGATACGCAGTATTTT
TRBV2	NA	TRBJ1-4	NA	CASKGQGETNEKLFF	TGTGCCAGTAAGGGGCAGGGAGAAACTAATGAAAAACTGTTTTTT
TRBV18	NA	TRBJ2-7	NA	CASSLPTESEQYF	TGTGCCAGCTCACTTCCGACTGAATCCGAGCAGTACTTC
TRBV20-1	TRBD1	TRBJ1-3	NA	CSASVDRGLGNTIYF	TGCAGTGCTAGTGTCGACAGGGGGCTAGGAAACACCATATATTTT
TRBV5-1	NA	TRBJ2-5	NA	CASSGLPGLRETQYF	TGCGCCAGCAGCGGACTTCCGGGACTCCGGGAGACCCAGTACTTC
TRBV7-4	NA	TRBJ1-4	NA	CASSPRGGVAPTNEKLFF	TGTGCCAGCAGCCCAAGGGGGGGGGTTGCACCAACTAATGAAAAACTGTTTTTT
TRBV10-3	TRBD1	TRBJ1-1	NA	CAISGGPGQGARREAFF	TGTGCCATCAGTGGCGGCCCGGGACAGGGGGCGAGGAGGGAAGCTTTCTTT
TRBV6-2/TRBV6-3	NA	TRBJ2-2	NA	CASSDHRDTGELFF	TGTGCCAGCAGCGACCACAGGGACACCGGGGAGCTGTTTTTT
TRBV6-5	NA	TRBJ2-7	NA	CASSYTGRPSSYEQYF	TGTGCCAGCAGTTACACGGGACGGCCGAGCTCCTACGAGCAGTACTTC
TRBV5-6	NA	TRBJ2-3	NA	CASSLKGDTQYF	TGTGCCAGCAGCTTGAAGGGAGATACGCAGTATTTT
TRBV6-2/TRBV6-3	NA	TRBJ2-7	NA	CASSNTWRAISSYEQYF	TGTGCCAGCAGTAACACCTGGCGGGCTATAAGCTCCTACGAGCAGTACTTC
TRBV6-5	TRBD2	TRBJ2-7	NA	CASSYSASGGGIEQYF	TGTGCCAGCAGTTACTCGGCGAGCGGGGGAGGAATCGAGCAGTACTTC
TRBV11-3	NA	TRBJ2-1	NA	CASSLGQPLGPDEQFF	TGTGCCAGCAGCTTAGGTCAGCCCCTGGGTCCGGATGAGCAGTTCTTC
TRBV10-1	TRBD2	TRBJ2-3	NA	CASSGPGTSDSDTQYF	TGCGCCAGCAGTGGCCCCGGGACTAGCGATTCCGATACGCAGTATTTT
TRBV9	NA	TRBJ2-7	NA	CASSVGSSWKSLDEQYF	TGTGCCAGCAGCGTAGGGAGCAGCTGGAAGTCCCTCGACGAGCAGTACTTC
TRBV5-1	TRBD1	TRBJ1-1	NA	CASRRQGANEAFF	TGCGCCAGCAGAAGACAGGGGGCGAATGAAGCTTTCTTT
TRBV5-4	NA	TRBJ2-5	NA	CASSLARGETQYF	TGTGCCAGCAGCTTGGCGAGAGGAGAGACCCAGTACTTC
TRBV7-9	NA	TRBJ2-3	NA	CASSLNSLTDTQYF	TGTGCCAGCAGCTTGAACAGCCTAACAGATACGCAGTATTTT
TRBV2	NA	TRBJ1-1	NA	CASSEASGHYTEAFF	TGTGCCAGCAGTGAAGCGTCCGGACACTACACTGAAGCTTTCTTT
TRBV6-5	NA	TRBJ1-2	NA	CASSRQVDYGYTF	TGTGCCAGCAGTAGACAGGTCGACTATGGCTACACCTTC
TRBV4-2	TRBD1	TRBJ1-1	NA	CASSPDPGQGTEAFF	TGTGCCAGCAGCCCAGACCCGGGACAGGGGACTGAAGCTTTCTTT
TRBV7-2	NA	TRBJ1-4	NA	CASSLVGTAPANEKLFF	TGTGCCAGCAGCTTAGTGGGGACGGCACCCGCTAATGAAAAACTGTTTTTT
TRBV11-2	NA	TRBJ1-1	NA	CASSFGEIYTEAFF	TGTGCCAGCAGCTTTGGGGAGATTTACACTGAAGCTTTCTTT
TRBV6-5	NA	TRBJ2-7	NA	CASSKGTTGEQYF	TGTGCCAGCAGTAAGGGGACCACCGGCGAGCAGTACTTC
TRBV10-3	NA	TRBJ2-5	NA	CAISERQHETQYF	TGTGCCATCAGTGAGCGGCAGCATGAGACCCAGTACTTC
TRBV28	TRBD1	TRBJ1-6	few	CASRLGQVESPLHF	TGTGCCAGCAGACTCGGACAGGTAGAGTCACCCCTCCACTTT
TRBV7-9	NA	TRBJ1-3	once	CASSLGSHRFSGNTIYF	TGTGCCAGCAGCTTAGGGTCTCACCGGTTCTCTGGAAACACCATATATTTT
TRBV3-1/TRBV3-2	TRBD1	TRBJ1-1	NA	CASSQVGRGRPEAFF	TGTGCCAGCAGCCAAGTGGGCAGGGGGAGACCTGAAGCTTTCTTT
TRBV5-6	TRBD1	TRBJ2-7	NA	CASSWTGPSYEQYF	TGTGCCAGCAGCTGGACAGGGCCCTCCTACGAGCAGTACTTC
TRBV10-3	TRBD1	TRBJ2-7	once	CAIRPRDRGYEQYF	TGTGCCATCAGGCCCCGGGACAGAGGCTACGAGCAGTACTTC
TRBV7-2	TRBD2	TRBJ2-7	NA	CASTIAGGAYEQYF	TGTGCCAGCACCATAGCGGGAGGGGCCTACGAGCAGTACTTC
TRBV14	NA	TRBJ1-4	once	CASSLDNEKLFF	TGTGCCAGCAGCCTAGATAATGAAAAACTGTTTTTT
TRBV9	NA	TRBJ2-1	NA	CASSVLGELNEQFF	TGTGCCAGCAGCGTACTCGGGGAGCTCAATGAGCAGTTCTTC
TRBV5-1	NA	TRBJ2-5	NA	CASSLAAGVETQYF	TGCGCCAGCAGCTTGGCCGCAGGGGTAGAGACCCAGTACTTC
TRBV5-1	NA	TRBJ2-3	NA	CASSFGDTQYF	TGCGCCAGCAGCTTTGGGGATACGCAGTATTTT
TRBV9	NA	TRBJ2-5	NA	CASSAQGGGAETQYF	TGTGCCAGCAGCGCCCAGGGGGGGGGAGCAGAGACCCAGTACTTC
TRBV9	TRBD1	TRBJ1-3	NA	CASSTRTGTGNTIYF	TGTGCCAGCAGCACTCGGACAGGGACAGGAAACACCATATATTTT
TRBV3-1/TRBV3-2	NA	TRBJ2-7	NA	CASSTPGIATYEQYF	TGTGCCAGCAGTACTCCCGGGATTGCTACCTACGAGCAGTACTTC
TRBV24-1	TRBD1	TRBJ1-4	NA	CATSEEDRGLGEKLFF	TGTGCCACCAGTGAAGAGGACAGGGGGTTGGGTGAAAAACTGTTTTTT
TRBV6-1	TRBD1	TRBJ1-2	NA	CASSEYPDRSLFGTF	TGTGCCAGCAGTGAATATCCGGACAGGTCCCTATTCGGAACCTTC
TRBV6-6	TRBD2	TRBJ2-3	few	CASSPGGASYTQYF	TGTGCCAGCAGCCCCGGGGGGGCTTCGTATACGCAGTATTTT